This TCR beta chain is drawn from a study of kidney transplant recipient with SARS-CoV-2 infection. Using its own MiXCR run on the reads, TCRdb lists one record per CDR3 protein. Of roughly 230,000 distinct CDR3 sequences detected, 29% appear once; the ten largest clones hold under 7.5%. The CDR3 covers 13 residues. Trimming removed 4 bases at V and 4 bases at J, with 8 bases between. The germline V gene has CDR1 SGHNT and CDR2 YYREEE (reference sequence). The TCR comes from a male patient between 25 and 39 years old who had COVID-19 and was a kidney transplant recipient. Some T cells may be graft donor cells. The chain recombines TRBV5-4 with TRBJ1-4, with D perhaps matching TRBD1 (5 bases). Specimen: a blood sample, collected at baseline and on day 111 from a kidney transplant recipient. CDR3 bases: TGTGCCAGCAGCGGCGGGGGTAATGAAAAACTGTTTTTT. Translated: CASSGGGNEKLFF.